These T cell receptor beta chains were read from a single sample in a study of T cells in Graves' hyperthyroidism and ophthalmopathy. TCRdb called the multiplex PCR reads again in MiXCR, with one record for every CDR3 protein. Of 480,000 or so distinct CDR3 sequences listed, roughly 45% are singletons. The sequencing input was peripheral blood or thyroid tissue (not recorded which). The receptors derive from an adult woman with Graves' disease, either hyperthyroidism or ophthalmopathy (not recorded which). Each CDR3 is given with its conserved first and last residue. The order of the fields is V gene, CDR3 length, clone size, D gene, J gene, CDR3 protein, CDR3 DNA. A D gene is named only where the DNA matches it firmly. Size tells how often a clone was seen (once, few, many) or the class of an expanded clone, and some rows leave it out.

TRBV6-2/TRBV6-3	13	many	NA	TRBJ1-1	CASSSQSATEAFF	TGTGCCAGCAGTTCACAATCCGCCACTGAAGCTTTCTTT
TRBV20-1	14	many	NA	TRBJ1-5	CSARDHDRNQPQHF	TGCAGTGCTAGAGATCACGACAGAAATCAGCCCCAGCATTTT
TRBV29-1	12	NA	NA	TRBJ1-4	CSVEDRDEKLFF	TGCAGCGTTGAGGATAGGGATGAAAAACTGTTTTTT
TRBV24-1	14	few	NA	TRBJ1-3	CATSDPLLGNTIYF	TGTGCCACCAGTGATCCCCTGTTGGGAAACACCATATATTTT
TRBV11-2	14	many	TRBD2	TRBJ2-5	CASSLGLNQETQYF	TGTGCCAGCAGCCTGGGACTAAACCAAGAGACCCAGTACTTC
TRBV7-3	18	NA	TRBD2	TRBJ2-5	CASSLSYLLAGELETQYF	TGTGCCAGCAGTTTATCCTACCTTTTAGCGGGAGAGTTGGAGACCCAGTACTTC
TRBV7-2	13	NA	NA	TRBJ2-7	CASSWREGGEQYF	TGTGCCAGCAGCTGGAGGGAGGGGGGTGAGCAGTACTTC
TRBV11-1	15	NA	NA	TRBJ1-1	CASSSRESMNTEAFF	TGTGCCAGCAGCTCCCGGGAAAGCATGAACACTGAAGCTTTCTTT
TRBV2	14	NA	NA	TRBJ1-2	CASSELAGFHGYTF	TGTGCCAGCAGTGAATTGGCAGGGTTTCATGGCTACACCTTC
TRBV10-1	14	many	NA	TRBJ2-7	CASSDSLLTYEQYF	TGCGCCAGCAGTGATAGTCTTTTGACCTACGAGCAGTACTTC
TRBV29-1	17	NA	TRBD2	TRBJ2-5	CSVDLGTSGSGSETQYF	TGCAGCGTTGACCTGGGGACTAGCGGGAGCGGCTCAGAGACCCAGTACTTC
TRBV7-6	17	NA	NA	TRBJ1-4	CASSLDSSAGTNEKLFF	TGTGCCAGCAGCTTAGATTCGAGCGCGGGAACTAATGAAAAACTGTTTTTT
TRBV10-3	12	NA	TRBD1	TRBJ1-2	CATGRDSNGYTF	TGTGCCACCGGGCGGGACAGTAATGGCTACACCTTC
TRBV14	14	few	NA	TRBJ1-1	CASSPFRGGPEAFF	TGTGCCAGCAGCCCGTTCCGGGGAGGGCCTGAAGCTTTCTTT
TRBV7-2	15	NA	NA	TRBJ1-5	CASSAGDTSNQPQHF	TGTGCCAGCAGCGCTGGGGACACCAGCAATCAGCCCCAGCATTTT
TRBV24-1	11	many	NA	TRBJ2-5	CATSDRETQYF	TGTGCCACCAGTGATCGGGAGACCCAGTACTTC
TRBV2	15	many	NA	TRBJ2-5	CASSDRAQGGETQYF	TGTGCCAGCAGTGATAGGGCACAGGGGGGGGAGACCCAGTACTTC
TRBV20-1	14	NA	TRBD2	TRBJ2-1	CSASYSGSGREQFF	TGCAGTGCTAGTTATAGCGGGAGCGGTAGGGAGCAGTTCTTC
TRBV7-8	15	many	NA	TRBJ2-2	CASSLLRELPGELFF	TGTGCCAGCAGCTTATTACGGGAGCTTCCCGGGGAGCTGTTTTTT
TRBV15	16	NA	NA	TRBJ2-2	CATSSGTGPNTGELFF	TGTGCCACCAGCAGCGGAACAGGGCCTAACACCGGGGAGCTGTTTTTT
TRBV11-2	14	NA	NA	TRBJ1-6	CASSLRLRNSPLHF	TGTGCCAGCAGCTTACGTTTGAGGAATTCACCCCTCCACTTT
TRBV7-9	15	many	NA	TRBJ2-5	CASSLTGTVQETQYF	TGTGCCAGCAGCCTGACTGGGACGGTCCAAGAGACCCAGTACTTC
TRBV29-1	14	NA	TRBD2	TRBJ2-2	CSSLGGSGTGELFF	TGCAGCAGCCTCGGCGGGAGTGGCACCGGGGAGCTGTTTTTT
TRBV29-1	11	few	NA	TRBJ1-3	CSVVLGNTIYF	TGCAGCGTTGTGCTTGGAAACACCATATATTTT
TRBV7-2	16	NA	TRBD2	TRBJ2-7	CASSLDSLGEGYEQYF	TGTGCCAGCAGCTTAGATTCGTTAGGGGAGGGCTACGAGCAGTACTTC
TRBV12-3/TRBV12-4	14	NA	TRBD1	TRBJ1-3	CASSRTGVGNTIYF	TGTGCCAGCAGTCGGACAGGGGTTGGAAACACCATATATTTT
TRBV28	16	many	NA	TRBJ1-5	CASSFVRAGGNQPQHF	TGTGCCAGCAGTTTTGTCCGGGCGGGTGGCAATCAGCCCCAGCATTTT
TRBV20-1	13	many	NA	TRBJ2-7	CSARDTGFYEQYF	TGCAGTGCTAGAGATACAGGATTCTACGAGCAGTACTTC
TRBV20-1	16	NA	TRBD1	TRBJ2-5	CSARVGGTGVAETQYF	TGCAGTGCTAGAGTAGGGGGTACAGGGGTCGCGGAGACCCAGTACTTC
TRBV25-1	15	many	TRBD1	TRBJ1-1	CASRRAGQGDTEAFF	TGTGCCAGCAGACGGGCGGGACAGGGGGACACTGAAGCTTTCTTT
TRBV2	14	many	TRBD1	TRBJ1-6	CASSDRAGGSPLHF	TGTGCCAGCAGCGACAGGGCAGGCGGTTCACCCCTCCACTTT
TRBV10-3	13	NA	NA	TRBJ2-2	CAISAPNTRELFF	TGTGCCATCAGTGCACCGAACACCAGGGAGCTGTTTTTT
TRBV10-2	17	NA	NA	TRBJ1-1	CASSGGDYRKWGNEAFF	TGCGCCAGCAGTGGGGGTGACTACCGCAAGTGGGGGAATGAAGCTTTCTTT
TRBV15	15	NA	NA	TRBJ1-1	CATSIGPEEGYEAFF	TGTGCCACCAGCATAGGCCCCGAAGAAGGCTATGAAGCTTTCTTT
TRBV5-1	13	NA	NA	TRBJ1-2	CASTLDSSYGYTF	TGTGCCAGCACCCTTGACAGTAGCTATGGCTACACCTTC
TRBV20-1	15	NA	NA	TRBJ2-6	CSARDGIAGANVLTF	TGCAGTGCTAGGGACGGCATTGCTGGGGCCAACGTCCTGACTTTC
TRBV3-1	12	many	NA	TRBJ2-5	CASSQARETQYF	TGTGCCAGCAGCCAAGCCCGGGAGACCCAGTACTTC
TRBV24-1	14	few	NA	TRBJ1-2	CATSDAQANYGYTF	TGTGCCACCAGTGATGCCCAAGCTAACTATGGCTACACCTTC
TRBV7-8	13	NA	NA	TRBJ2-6	CASSLDGSRPEAF	TGTGCCAGCAGCTTAGACGGGTCGCGCCCTGAAGCTTTC
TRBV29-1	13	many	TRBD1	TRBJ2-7	CSVGRDRDYEQYF	TGCAGCGTTGGACGGGACAGGGACTACGAGCAGTACTTC
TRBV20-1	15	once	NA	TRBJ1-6	CSARAPVTYNSPLHF	TGCAGTGCTAGAGCACCGGTCACCTATAATTCACCCCTCCACTTT
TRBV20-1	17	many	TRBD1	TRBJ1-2	CSARIPGTGGLLQGYTF	TGCAGTGCTAGGATACCCGGGACAGGGGGCCTTTTGCAGGGCTACACCTTC
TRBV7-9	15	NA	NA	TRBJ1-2	CASSSDGGTFYGYTF	TGTGCCAGCAGCTCTGACGGGGGAACCTTTTATGGCTACACCTTC
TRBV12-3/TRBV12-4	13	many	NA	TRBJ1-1	CASSRHGGTEAFF	TGTGCCAGCAGTCGACATGGGGGCACTGAAGCTTTCTTT
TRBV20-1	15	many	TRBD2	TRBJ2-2	CSARPGLTHSGELFF	TGCAGTGCTCGGCCGGGACTAACCCATTCCGGGGAGCTGTTTTTT
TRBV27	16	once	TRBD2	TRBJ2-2	CASSRLAGAVGGELFF	TGTGCCAGCAGTCGACTAGCGGGAGCGGTTGGCGGGGAGCTGTTTTTT
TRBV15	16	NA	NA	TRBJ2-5	CATSRIVHRGSETQYF	TGTGCCACCAGCAGGATCGTACATAGGGGATCAGAGACCCAGTACTTC
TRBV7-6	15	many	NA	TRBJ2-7	CASSAGSPETYEQYF	TGTGCCAGCAGCGCCGGGAGTCCTGAGACCTACGAGCAGTACTTC
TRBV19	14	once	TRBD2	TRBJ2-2	CAGLAGRETGELFF	TGTGCCGGACTAGCGGGAAGGGAGACCGGGGAGCTGTTTTTT
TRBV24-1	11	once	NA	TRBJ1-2	CAISDPLGYTF	TGTGCCATCAGTGACCCTCTCGGCTACACCTTC
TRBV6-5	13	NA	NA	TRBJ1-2	CASREGRGDGYTF	TGTGCCAGCAGAGAGGGACGCGGGGATGGCTACACCTTC
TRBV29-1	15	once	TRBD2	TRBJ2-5	CSVEGLAGGVETQYF	TGCAGCGTCGAGGGACTAGCGGGAGGGGTGGAGACCCAGTACTTC
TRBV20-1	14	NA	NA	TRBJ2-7	CSAGTAPGGYEQYF	TGCAGTGCTGGAACCGCCCCTGGGGGGTACGAGCAGTACTTC
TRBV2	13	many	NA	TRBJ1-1	CASSEDPYTEAFF	TGTGCCAGCAGCGAGGACCCTTACACTGAAGCTTTCTTT
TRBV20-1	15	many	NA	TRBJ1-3	CSASGGPGPGNTIYF	TGCAGTGCTAGCGGGGGACCGGGGCCTGGAAACACCATATATTTT